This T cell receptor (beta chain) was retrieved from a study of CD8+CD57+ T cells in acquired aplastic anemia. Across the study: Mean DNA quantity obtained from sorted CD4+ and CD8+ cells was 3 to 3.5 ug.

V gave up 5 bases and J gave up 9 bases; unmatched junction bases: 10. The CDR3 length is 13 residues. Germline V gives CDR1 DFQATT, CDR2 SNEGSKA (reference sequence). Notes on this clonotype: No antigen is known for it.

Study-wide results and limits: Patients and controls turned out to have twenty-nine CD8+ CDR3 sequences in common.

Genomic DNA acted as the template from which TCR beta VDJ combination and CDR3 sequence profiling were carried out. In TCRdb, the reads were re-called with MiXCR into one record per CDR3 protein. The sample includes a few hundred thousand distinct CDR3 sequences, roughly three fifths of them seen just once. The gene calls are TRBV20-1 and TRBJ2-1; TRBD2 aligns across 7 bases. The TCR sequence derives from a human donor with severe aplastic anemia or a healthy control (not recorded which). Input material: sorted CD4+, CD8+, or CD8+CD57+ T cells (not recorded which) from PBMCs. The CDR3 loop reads CSAGGGGSGEQFF. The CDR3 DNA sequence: TGCAGTGCTGGGGGGGGAGGGTCGGGTGAGCAGTTCTTC.